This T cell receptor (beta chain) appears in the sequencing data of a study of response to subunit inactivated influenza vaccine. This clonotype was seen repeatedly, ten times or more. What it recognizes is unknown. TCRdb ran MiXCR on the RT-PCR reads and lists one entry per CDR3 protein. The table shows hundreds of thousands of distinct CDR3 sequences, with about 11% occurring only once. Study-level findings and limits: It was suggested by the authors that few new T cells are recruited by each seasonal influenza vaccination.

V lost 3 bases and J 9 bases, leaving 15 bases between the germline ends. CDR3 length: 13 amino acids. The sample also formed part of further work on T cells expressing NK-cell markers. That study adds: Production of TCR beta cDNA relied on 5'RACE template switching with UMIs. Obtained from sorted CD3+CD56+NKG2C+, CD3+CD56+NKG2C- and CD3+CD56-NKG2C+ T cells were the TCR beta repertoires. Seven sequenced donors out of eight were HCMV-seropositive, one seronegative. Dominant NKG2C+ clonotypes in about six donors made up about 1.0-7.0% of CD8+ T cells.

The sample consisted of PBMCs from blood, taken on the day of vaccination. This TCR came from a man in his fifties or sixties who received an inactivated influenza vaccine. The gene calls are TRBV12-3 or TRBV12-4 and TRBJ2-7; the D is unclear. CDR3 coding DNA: TGTGCCAGCAGTTTCCGGGCCAATGACGTGCAGTACTTC. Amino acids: CASSFRANDVQYF.